This entry lists 16 T cell receptor beta chains sequenced from one sample in a study of T cells in women clearing cervical HPV infection. Profiled with immunoSEQ multiplex PCR; TCRdb holds only in-frame clones, not every one. The table lists under 50,000 clones. The source material was blood buffy coat. These TCRs come from a woman between 18 and 69 years old with a cervical HPV16 infection that either progressed to CIN3+ or cleared (not recorded which).

As concerns this clone: The read terminates 3 residues ahead of where the CDR3 ends, so the germline J gene completes it. J is TRBJ2-2 and V is TRBV7-7; perhaps D is TRBD1 or TRBD2 (5 bases each). CDR3 length equals 13 residues. Germline loops: CDR1 SSHAT, CDR2 FNYEAQ (reference sequence). CDR3 protein: CASAVEGSGELFF. CDR3 DNA (partial): TGTGCTAGCGCCGTCGAGGGGTCCGGGGAG.

With respect to this clone: The read ends 3 residues early relative to the CDR3; the germline J gene fills the gap. The chain recombines TRBV7-9 with TRBJ2-7; perhaps TRBD2 as D (5 bases). In germline, CDR1 is SEHNR, CDR2 FQNEAQ (reference sequence). V was cut by 3 bases and J by 2 bases, with 11 bases left in between. This CDR3 contains 14 residues. The CDR3 loop reads CASSLDGVTYEQYF. The sequenced part of the CDR3 DNA is TGTGCCAGCAGCTTGGACGGGGTTACCTACGAG.

In regard to this clone: The observed sequence ends 3 residues before the CDR3 terminus, with the missing tail filled in from the germline J gene. This chain links TRBV6-4 with TRBJ2-6, with D perhaps matching TRBD1 (5 bases). CDR3 length equals 15 residues. The V end lost 6 bases, the J end lost 2 bases, and 11 bases lay between the germline ends. Looked up from germline, CDR1 is MRHNA and CDR2 is SNTAGT. The CDR3 DNA, read in part, is TGTGCCAGCAGCTACAGGATGGCTGGGGCCAACGTC. Amino acid sequence: CASSYRMAGANV. The CDR3 in its entirety is CASSYRMAGANVLTF.

Remarks on this clone: The read terminates 3 residues before the CDR3 end, so the remaining end is supplied by the germline J gene. This chain uses TRBV19 with TRBJ1-2; D uncertain. Per the germline V gene, CDR1 is LNHDA and CDR2 is SQIVND (reference sequence). Trimming stripped 0 bases from V and 3 bases from J, with 8 bases between. This CDR3 is built from 14 residues. CDR3 DNA, as far as it was read: TGTGCCAGTAGTATAGATAAAACGGACTATGGC. Its translation is CASSIDKTDYG. The entire CDR3 reads CASSIDKTDYGYTF.

Note on this clone: The CDR3 goes on 3 residues after the read ends, and that part is filled in from the germline J gene. The chain joins TRBV7-9 to TRBJ1-1, with 7 nucleotides matching TRBD1. This CDR3 is built from 14 residues. The germline gives CDR1 SEHNR, CDR2 FQNEAQ (reference sequence). Losses at the gene ends were 2 bases for V and 5 bases for J; bases not matched to a gene: 5. CDR3 DNA (partial): TGTGCCAGCAGCTTAAAGACAGGGCAGACTGAA. Translated: CASSLKTGQTE. The whole CDR3 reads CASSLKTGQTEAFF.

In the case of this clone: Read coverage stops 3 residues before the CDR3 terminus; the germline J gene supplies the remainder. V gene TRBV28 combines with J gene TRBJ1-6; 7 positions match TRBD1. The germline gives CDR1 MDHEN, CDR2 SYDVKM. V lost 7 bases and J lost 7; bases outside the gene matches: 4. This CDR3 has 13 residues. The sequenced CDR3 bases are TGTGCCAGCAACAGGGGAGGCAATTCACCC. Amino acids: CASNRGGNSP. The whole CDR3 is CASNRGGNSPLHF.

Regarding this clone: The CDR3 is cut off 3 residues early in the read; its end comes from the germline J gene. V gene TRBV7-9 combines with J gene TRBJ2-2, with D maybe TRBD1 (5 bases). CDR1 and CDR2 from the germline V gene are SEHNR and FQNEAQ (reference sequence). CDR3 length: 13 residues. The covered CDR3 bases are TGTGCCAGCAGCCCCCAGGGTCATGAAAAG. Its protein product is CASSPQGHEK. The CDR3, in full, reads CASSPQGHEKLFF.

Details on this clone: Sequencing ends 3 residues short of the CDR3 end; the germline J gene provides the rest. The chain has TRBV18 and TRBJ2-3; D is unclear. Germline V gives CDR1 KGHSH, CDR2 LQKENI. Trimming pared 3 bases from V and 4 bases from J, leaving 8 bases between. The CDR3 has 13 amino acids. The CDR3 DNA, read in part, is TGTGCCAGCTCACCTCGGTTCGCAGATACG. Translation: CASSPRFADT. The whole CDR3 protein is CASSPRFADTQYF.

Remarks on this clone: The read ends 3 residues before the CDR3 terminus; that terminus is restored from the germline J gene. The J gene is TRBJ1-6, the V gene TRBV20-1; possibly TRBD1 for D (5 bases). The germline V and J ends were trimmed by 1 base and 0 bases, with 13 bases remaining between them. The CDR3 spans 17 residues. Germline CDR1 DFQATT, CDR2 SNEGSKA (reference sequence). CDR3 DNA, as far as it was read: TGCAGTGCTAGAGGGGGGGGAGCCCGCTCCTATAATTCACCC. Residues: CSARGGGARSYNSP. From start to end, the CDR3 is CSARGGGARSYNSPLHF.

About this clone itself: The read halts 3 residues ahead of the CDR3 end, with the missing end drawn from the germline J gene. The J gene is TRBJ2-7, the V gene TRBV6-2 or TRBV6-3; 7 bases fit TRBD1. The CDR3 loop spans 15 amino acids. J gave up 1 base and V 3 bases, and 6 bases lay outside the gene matches. The V gene's germline CDR1 is MNHEY and CDR2 SVGEGT. The CDR3 loop is CASSYRGLLSYEQYF. The sequenced part of the CDR3 DNA is TGTGCCAGCAGTTATAGGGGGCTCCTATCCTACGAG.

As concerns this clone: The CDR3 end is not reached by the read, which stops 3 residues before it; the germline J gene fills it in. The chain joins TRBV5-6 to TRBJ2-1, with 9 bases that match TRBD1. Germline values: CDR1 SGHDT, CDR2 YYEEEE. J was trimmed by 4 bases and V by 6 bases; bases with no gene match: 8. The CDR3 consists of 15 residues. The CDR3 loop is CASTVTGGSYNEQFF. The CDR3 DNA, read in part, is TGTGCCAGCACCGTAACAGGGGGCTCGTACAATGAG.

Remarks on this clone: The read is 3 residues too short to cover the CDR3 end, so that end is filled in from the germline J gene. This chain uses TRBV19 with TRBJ2-4, with TRBD1 matching 9 bases. Unmatched junction bases numbered 8, after V lost 8 bases and J lost 3 bases. The CDR3 consists of 15 residues. CDR1 is LNHDA and CDR2 is SQIVND in the germline V gene (reference sequence). The part of the CDR3 DNA that was read is TGTGCCAGTGAGACTGGGACAGGGAGCAAAAACATT. Protein sequence: CASETGTGSKNI. The whole CDR3 is CASETGTGSKNIQYF.

Notes on this clone: The read is 3 residues too short to cover the CDR3 end, so that end is filled in from the germline J gene. V and J are TRBV5-1 and TRBJ2-3; 9 bases agree with TRBD1. Germline lookup yields CDR1 SGHRS and CDR2 YFSETQ. This CDR3 is 17 amino acids long. CDR3 sequence reads: CASSPGQGPSRQETQYF. The CDR3 DNA, read in part, is TGCGCCAGCAGCCCTGGACAGGGGCCGAGCCGCCAAGAGACG. The full variable domain, its missing parts supplied by reference TRBV5-1 and TRBJ2-3, is KAGVTQTPRYLIKTRGQQVTLSCSPISGHRSVSWYQQTPGQGLQFLFEYFSETQRNKGNFPGRFSGRQFSNSRSEMNVSTLELGDSALYLCASSPGQGPSRQETQYFGPGTRLTVL.

As to this clone: The CDR3 end lies 3 residues beyond the end of the read and is filled in from the germline J gene. This chain links TRBV18 with TRBJ1-1; TRBD1 is a possible D gene (6 bases). Trimming left V 4 bases short and J 4 bases short, with 13 bases between. CDR1 is KGHSH and CDR2 is LQKENI in the germline V gene. This CDR3 is built from 14 residues. The CDR3 protein is CASSHDRLSTEAFF. The sequenced CDR3 bases are TGTGCCAGCTCACACGACAGGCTGAGCACTGAA.

For this clone: The read terminates 3 residues ahead of where the CDR3 ends, so the germline J gene completes it. The chain recombines TRBV5-4 with TRBJ2-2; D possibly corresponds to TRBD2 (6 bases). This CDR3 is 14 amino acids long. Trimming pared 5 bases from V and 8 bases from J, leaving 16 bases between. Germline lookup yields CDR1 SGHNT and CDR2 YYREEE (reference sequence). Incomplete CDR3 DNA: TGTGCCAGCAGTCGGGATTCTGGGACTGGGGAG. Translated: CASSRDSGTGE. The full CDR3 protein reads CASSRDSGTGELFF.

On this clone itself: The CDR3 end lies 3 residues beyond the end of the read and is filled in from the germline J gene. The genes are TRBV27 and TRBJ2-1; D uncertain. V lost 1 base and J 7 bases, leaving 11 bases between the germline ends. CDR1 is MNHEY and CDR2 is SMNVEV in the germline V gene (reference sequence). The CDR3 has 14 amino acids. The CDR3 sequence is CASSLWSSANEQFF. The sequenced CDR3 bases are TGTGCCAGCAGTTTATGGTCTAGTGCAAATGAG.